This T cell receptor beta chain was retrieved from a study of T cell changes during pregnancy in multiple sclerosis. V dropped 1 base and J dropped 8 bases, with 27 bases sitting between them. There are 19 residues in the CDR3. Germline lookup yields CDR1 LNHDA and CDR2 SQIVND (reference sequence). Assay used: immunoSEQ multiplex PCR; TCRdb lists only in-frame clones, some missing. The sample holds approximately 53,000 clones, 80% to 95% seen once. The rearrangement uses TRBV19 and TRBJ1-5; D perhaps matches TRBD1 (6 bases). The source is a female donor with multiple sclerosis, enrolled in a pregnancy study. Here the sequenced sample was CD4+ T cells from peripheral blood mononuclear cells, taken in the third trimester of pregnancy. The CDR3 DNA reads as TGTGCCAGTAGTATAGGGGGAGGGGGATGGGAGCGTCGAGGAAAGCCCCAGCATTTT. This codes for CASSIGGGGWERRGKPQHF.